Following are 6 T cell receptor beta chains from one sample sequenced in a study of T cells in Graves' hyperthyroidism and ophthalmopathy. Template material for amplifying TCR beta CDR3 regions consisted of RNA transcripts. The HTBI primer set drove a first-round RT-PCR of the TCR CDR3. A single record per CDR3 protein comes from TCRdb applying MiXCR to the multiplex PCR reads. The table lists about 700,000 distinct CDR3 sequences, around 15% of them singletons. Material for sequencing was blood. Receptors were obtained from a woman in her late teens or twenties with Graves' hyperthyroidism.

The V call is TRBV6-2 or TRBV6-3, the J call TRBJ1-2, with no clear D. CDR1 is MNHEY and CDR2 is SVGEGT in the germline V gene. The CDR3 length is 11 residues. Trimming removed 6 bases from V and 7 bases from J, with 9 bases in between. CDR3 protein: CASSKSFGYTF. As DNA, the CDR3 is TGTGCCAGCAGCAAATCATTTGGCTACACCTTC.

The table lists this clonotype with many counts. The CDR3: CASSPGTGPTAYEQYF. Here the CDR3 DNA reads TGTGCCAGCAGCCCGGGGACAGGGCCGACGGCGTACGAGCAGTACTTC. V gene TRBV7-9 combines with J gene TRBJ2-7; 9 bases fit TRBD1. Germline V gene lookup returns CDR1 SEHNR and CDR2 FQNEAQ (reference sequence). Unmatched junction bases numbered 12, after V lost 5 bases and J lost 4 bases. CDR3 length: 16 residues.

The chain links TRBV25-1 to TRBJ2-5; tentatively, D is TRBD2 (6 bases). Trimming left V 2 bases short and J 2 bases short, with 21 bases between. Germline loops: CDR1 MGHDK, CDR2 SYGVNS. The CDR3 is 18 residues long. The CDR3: CASSELGDGSGIQETQYF. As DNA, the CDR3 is TGTGCCAGCAGTGAACTGGGGGATGGTAGCGGCATACAAGAGACCCAGTACTTC.

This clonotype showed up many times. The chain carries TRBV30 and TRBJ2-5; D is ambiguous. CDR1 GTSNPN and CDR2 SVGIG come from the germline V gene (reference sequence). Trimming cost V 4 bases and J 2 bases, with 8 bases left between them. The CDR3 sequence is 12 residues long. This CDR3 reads CAWTSKQETQYF. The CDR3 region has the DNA TGTGCCTGGACTTCAAAGCAAGAGACCCAGTACTTC.

CDR3 bases: TGTGCCAGCAGCTTAGAGCCAGGGCGCAATCAGCCCCAGCATTTT. It codes for CASSLEPGRNQPQHF. J is TRBJ1-5 and V is TRBV11-2, with D maybe TRBD1 (5 bases). The germline CDR1 and CDR2 sequences are SGHAT and FQNNGV. The V gene lost 0 bases and the J gene lost 2 bases, with 8 bases spanning the gap. The CDR3 consists of 15 residues.

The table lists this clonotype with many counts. In DNA, the CDR3 is TGTGCCAGCAGTTCCTTAACAACCAATCAGCCCCAGCATTTT. Protein sequence: CASSSLTTNQPQHF. The chain combines TRBV28 with TRBJ1-5, with D uncertain. V lost 4 bases and J lost 3, with 10 bases in between. The CDR3 contains 14 residues. The germline gives CDR1 MDHEN, CDR2 SYDVKM.